These T cell receptor beta chains were read from a single sample in a study of blood T cell repertoires in COVID-19. The protocol was immunoSEQ multiplex PCR, while the TCRdb copy is restricted to in-frame clones and leaves out a portion. The sample holds roughly 150,000 clones, roughly 85% seen once. The sample comprised peripheral blood. The receptors were gathered from a woman older than 75 with acute or convalescent COVID-19. Both conserved end residues are part of each CDR3. D genes are given only for firm matches. Rows may omit the clone size; those that give it use once, few, many or a size class.

clone size	V gene	J gene	D gene	CDR3 DNA	CDR3 protein
-	TRBV6-5	TRBJ2-2	-	TGTGCCAGCGGGCCCCGCGGGTACACCGGGGAGCTGTTTTTT	CASGPRGYTGELFF
-	TRBV3-1/TRBV3-2	TRBJ1-4	TRBD1	TGTGCCAGCAGCACCACAGGGGGCCCTAATGAAAAACTGTTTTTT	CASSTTGGPNEKLFF
-	TRBV19	TRBJ2-1	-	TGTGCCAGTAGTATCGGGCCAGGGATCTCCTACAATGAGCAGTTCTTC	CASSIGPGISYNEQFF
-	TRBV5-1	TRBJ2-7	-	TGCGCCAGCAGCTTGAACGCAGGGAACGAGCAGTACTTC	CASSLNAGNEQYF
once	TRBV5-6	TRBJ1-2	-	TGTGCCAGCCTTCGGGTCGGGGAGGACTATGGCTACACCTTC	CASLRVGEDYGYTF
-	TRBV6-2/TRBV6-3	TRBJ2-5	TRBD2	TGTGCCAGCAGTTACCAAACTAGCGTCCAATACTTC	CASSYQTSVQYF
medium-sized	TRBV18	TRBJ1-5	-	TGTGCCAGCTCACCAGGGGGGATTTCGGTAGATCAGCCCCAGCATTTT	CASSPGGISVDQPQHF
-	TRBV2	TRBJ1-2	TRBD1	TGTGCCAGCTCAGACAGGGGTCGTAACTATGGCTACACCTTC	CASSDRGRNYGYTF
many	TRBV9	TRBJ2-6	-	TGTGCCAGCAGCGCCCAGACTGGGGCCAACGTCCTGACTTTC	CASSAQTGANVLTF
-	TRBV4-3	TRBJ2-2	-	TGCGCCAGCAGCCAAGATCCCGCAGGGACCGGGGAGCTGTTTTTT	CASSQDPAGTGELFF
-	TRBV19	TRBJ1-1	-	TGTGCCAGTATCACGGATTTAGGGGCTCGGGCTTTCTTT	CASITDLGARAFF
-	TRBV6-5	TRBJ2-1	-	TGTGCCAGCAGTTTGATGGACAGACCCTACAATGAGCAGTTCTTC	CASSLMDRPYNEQFF
-	TRBV6-5	TRBJ2-3	-	TGTGCCAGCAGTTACCAGGCCTCCACAGATACGCAGTATTTT	CASSYQASTDTQYF
-	TRBV7-2	TRBJ2-3	-	TGTGCCAGCAGCTTATTCGGTCCATCCACAGATACGCAGTATTTT	CASSLFGPSTDTQYF
-	TRBV27	TRBJ2-7	-	TGTGCCAGCATGATGACAGGCGGCTACGAGCAGTACTTC	CASMMTGGYEQYF
-	TRBV5-1	TRBJ1-1	TRBD1	TGCGCCAGCAATAGTGCCGGGACAGTGAACACTGAAGCTTTCTTT	CASNSAGTVNTEAFF
-	TRBV28	TRBJ2-6	-	TGTGCCAGCAGTTCCTCCCCCTCCAACGTCCTGACTTTC	CASSSSPSNVLTF
-	TRBV20-1	TRBJ2-3	TRBD2	TGCAGTGCTAGTCGGACTAGCGGGAACACAGATACGCAGTATTTT	CSASRTSGNTDTQYF
-	TRBV28	TRBJ1-5	-	TGTGCCAGCCGCCCGGGGGGGCCTCAGCCCCAGCATTTT	CASRPGGPQPQHF
-	TRBV3-1/TRBV3-2	TRBJ2-5	TRBD2	TGTGCCAGCAGCCAACGGACTAGCGGGGGCGGGACCCAGTACTTC	CASSQRTSGGGTQYF